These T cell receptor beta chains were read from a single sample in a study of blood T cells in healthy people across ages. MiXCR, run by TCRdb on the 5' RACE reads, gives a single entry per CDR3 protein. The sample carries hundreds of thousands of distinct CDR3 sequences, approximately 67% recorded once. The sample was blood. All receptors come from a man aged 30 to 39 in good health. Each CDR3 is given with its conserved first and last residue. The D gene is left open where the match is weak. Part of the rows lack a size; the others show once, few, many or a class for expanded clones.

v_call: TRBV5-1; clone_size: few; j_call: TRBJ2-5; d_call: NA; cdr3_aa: CASSKEQRGRGQETQYF; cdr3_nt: TGCGCCAGCAGCAAGGAACAAAGGGGAAGGGGACAAGAGACCCAGTACTTC
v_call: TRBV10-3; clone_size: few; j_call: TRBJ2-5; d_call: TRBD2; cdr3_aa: CAIGEGIGETQYF; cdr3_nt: TGTGCCATCGGGGAGGGGATTGGGGAGACCCAGTACTTC
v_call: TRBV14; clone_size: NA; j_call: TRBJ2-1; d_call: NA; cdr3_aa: CASSQLPPQPRVNEQFF; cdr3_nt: TGTGCCAGCAGCCAACTCCCGCCCCAGCCCCGGGTGAATGAGCAGTTCTTC
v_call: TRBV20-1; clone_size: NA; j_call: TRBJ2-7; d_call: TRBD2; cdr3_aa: CSAVTRGEYIYEQYF; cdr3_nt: TGCAGTGCCGTAACTCGGGGGGAATATATCTACGAGCAGTACTTC
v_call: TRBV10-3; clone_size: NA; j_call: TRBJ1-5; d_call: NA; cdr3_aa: CAISDAQGHQPQHF; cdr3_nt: TGTGCCATCAGTGACGCCCAGGGACATCAGCCCCAGCATTTT
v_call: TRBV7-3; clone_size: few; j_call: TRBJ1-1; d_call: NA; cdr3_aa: CASSLSGHLNTEAFF; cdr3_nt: TGTGCCAGCAGCTTAAGTGGACACCTGAACACTGAAGCTTTCTTT
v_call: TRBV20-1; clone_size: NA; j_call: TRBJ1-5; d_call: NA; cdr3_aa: CSASKGGGQPQHF; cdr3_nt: TGCAGTGCTAGTAAGGGGGGTGGCCAGCCCCAGCATTTT
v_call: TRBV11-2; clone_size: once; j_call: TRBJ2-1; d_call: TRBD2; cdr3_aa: CASSLGPGLAGARGEQFF; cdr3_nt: TGTGCCAGCAGCTTAGGCCCGGGGCTAGCGGGGGCAAGAGGGGAGCAGTTCTTC
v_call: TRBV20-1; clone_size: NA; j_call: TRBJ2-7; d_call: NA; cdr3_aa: CSARARSSYEQYF; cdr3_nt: TGCAGTGCTAGGGCTAGATCTTCCTACGAGCAGTACTTC
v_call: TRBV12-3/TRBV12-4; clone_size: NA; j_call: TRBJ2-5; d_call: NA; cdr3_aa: CASSLRVRHAAQETQYF; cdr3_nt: TGTGCCAGCAGTTTAAGAGTTCGGCACGCAGCACAAGAGACCCAGTACTTC
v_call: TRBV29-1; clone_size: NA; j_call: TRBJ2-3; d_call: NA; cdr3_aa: CSVGTGTDTQYF; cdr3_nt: NA
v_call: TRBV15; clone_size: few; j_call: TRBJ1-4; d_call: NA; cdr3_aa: CATSRGDSRNEKLFF; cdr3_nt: TGTGCCACCAGCAGAGGCGACAGCAGGAATGAAAAACTGTTTTTT
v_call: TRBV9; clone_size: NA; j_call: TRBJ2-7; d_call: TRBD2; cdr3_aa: CASSVGASGASYEQYF; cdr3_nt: TGTGCCAGCAGCGTAGGGGCTAGCGGGGCCTCCTACGAGCAGTACTTC
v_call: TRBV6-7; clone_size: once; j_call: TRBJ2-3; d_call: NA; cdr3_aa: CACLRADTQYF; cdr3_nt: TGTGCCTGCCTACGGGCAGATACGCAGTATTTT
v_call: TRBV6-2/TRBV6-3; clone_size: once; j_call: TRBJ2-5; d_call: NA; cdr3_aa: CATLKDSQETQYF; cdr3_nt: TGTGCCACCCTGAAGGACAGTCAAGAGACCCAGTACTTC
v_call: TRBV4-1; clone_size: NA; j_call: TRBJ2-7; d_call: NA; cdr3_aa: CASSQSIQGGDYEQYF; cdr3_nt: TGCGCCAGCAGCCAAAGCATTCAGGGGGGTGACTACGAGCAGTACTTC
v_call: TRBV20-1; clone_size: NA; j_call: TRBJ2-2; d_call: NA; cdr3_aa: CSARDRWGPNTGELFF; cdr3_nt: TGCAGTGCTAGAGATCGATGGGGGCCTAACACCGGGGAGCTGTTTTTT
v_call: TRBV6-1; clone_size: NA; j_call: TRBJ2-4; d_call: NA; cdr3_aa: CASSEAADVAKNIQYF; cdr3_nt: TGTGCCAGCAGTGAAGCGGCAGATGTAGCCAAAAACATTCAGTACTTC
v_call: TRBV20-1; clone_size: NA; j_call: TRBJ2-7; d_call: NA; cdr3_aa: CSALGRNPYEQYF; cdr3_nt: TGCAGTGCCTTAGGACGGAACCCCTACGAGCAGTACTTC
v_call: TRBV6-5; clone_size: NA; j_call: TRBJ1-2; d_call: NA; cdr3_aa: CASSPLGRPRSGYTF; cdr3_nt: TGTGCCAGCAGTCCCCTGGGACGTCCAAGGTCGGGCTACACCTTC
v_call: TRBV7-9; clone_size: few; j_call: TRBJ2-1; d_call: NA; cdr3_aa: CASSSLAVREQFF; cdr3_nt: TGTGCCAGCAGCTCTTTAGCGGTCCGCGAGCAGTTCTTC
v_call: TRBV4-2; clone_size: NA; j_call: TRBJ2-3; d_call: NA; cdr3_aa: CASSQVGTASTDTQYF; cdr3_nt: TGTGCCAGCAGCCAAGTGGGCACCGCTAGCACAGATACGCAGTATTTT
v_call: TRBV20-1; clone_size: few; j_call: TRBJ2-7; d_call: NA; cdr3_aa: CSARGDPRSEQYF; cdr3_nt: TGCAGTGCTAGGGGGGACCCTCGCTCCGAGCAGTACTTC
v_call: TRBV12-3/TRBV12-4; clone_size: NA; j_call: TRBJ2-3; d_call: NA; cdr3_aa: CASTQWADTQYF; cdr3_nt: TGTGCCAGCACCCAATGGGCAGATACGCAGTATTTT
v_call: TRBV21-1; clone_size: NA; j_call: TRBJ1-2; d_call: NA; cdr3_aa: CASSNGPTRDSTNYGYTF; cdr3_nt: TGTGCCAGCAGCAACGGACCTACCCGGGACAGTACTAACTATGGCTACACCTTC
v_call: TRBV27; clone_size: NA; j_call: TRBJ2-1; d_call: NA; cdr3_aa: CASSLSADYNEQFF; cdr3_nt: TGTGCCAGCAGTTTATCTGCCGACTACAATGAGCAGTTCTTC
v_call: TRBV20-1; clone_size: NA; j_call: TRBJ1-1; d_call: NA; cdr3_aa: CSARDPGATEAFF; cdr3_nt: TGCAGTGCTAGAGATCCGGGGGCCACTGAAGCTTTCTTT
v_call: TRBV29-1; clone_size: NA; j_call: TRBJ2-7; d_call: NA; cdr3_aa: CSVSEIREQYF; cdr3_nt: TGCAGCGTCTCGGAGATTCGGGAGCAGTACTTC
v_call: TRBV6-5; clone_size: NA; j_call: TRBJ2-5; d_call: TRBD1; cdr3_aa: CASRDRQDRGETQYF; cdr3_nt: TGTGCCAGCAGGGACCGACAGGACAGGGGGGAGACCCAGTACTTC
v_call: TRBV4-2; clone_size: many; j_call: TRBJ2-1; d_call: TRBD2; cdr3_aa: CASSQGGRGSYNEQFF; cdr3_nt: TGTGCCAGCAGCCAAGGAGGGCGGGGGTCGTACAATGAGCAGTTCTTC
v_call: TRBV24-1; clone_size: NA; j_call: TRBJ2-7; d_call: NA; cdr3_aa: CATSGLGREQYF; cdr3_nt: TGTGCCACCAGTGGATTGGGCCGGGAGCAGTACTTC
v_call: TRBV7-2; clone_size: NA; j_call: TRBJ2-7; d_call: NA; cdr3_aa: CASGRTVTYEQYF; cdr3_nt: TGTGCCAGCGGGAGGACAGTTACCTACGAGCAGTACTTC
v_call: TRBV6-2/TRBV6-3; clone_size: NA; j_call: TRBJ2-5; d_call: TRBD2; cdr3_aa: CASSYSGFGGGSQETQYF; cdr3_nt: TGTGCCAGCAGTTACTCGGGTTTCGGCGGGGGGTCACAAGAGACCCAGTACTTC
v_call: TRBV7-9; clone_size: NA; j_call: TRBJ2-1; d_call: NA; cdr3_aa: CASSLVWGDEQFF; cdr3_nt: TGTGCCAGCAGCTTAGTTTGGGGAGATGAGCAGTTCTTC
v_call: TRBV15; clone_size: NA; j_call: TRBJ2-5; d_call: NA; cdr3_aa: CATSRSPGFQETQYF; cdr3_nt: TGTGCCACCAGCAGATCCCCGGGGTTCCAAGAGACCCAGTACTTC
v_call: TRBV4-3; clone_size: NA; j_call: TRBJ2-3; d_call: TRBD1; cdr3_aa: CASSQLGTGSMDTQYF; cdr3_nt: TGCGCCAGCAGCCAACTCGGGACAGGGAGCATGGATACGCAGTATTTT